This T cell receptor (beta chain) is drawn from a study of blood T cell repertoires in COVID-19. Study at large: The United States, Italy and Spain provided the acute and convalescent COVID-19 samples. Sources were T cells, B-cell-depleted T cells, or PBMCs; the material itself was cDNA or gDNA.

The CDR3 contains 13 residues. The table came from immunoSEQ multiplex PCR; TCRdb's copy has only in-frame clones and leaves some out. Seen here are 300,000 or so clones, over 75% observed once, and the top ten hold about 8%. Source material: peripheral blood. This chain connects TRBV21-1 to TRBJ2-1; the D call in the table, TRBD2, was not verified against the DNA. TRBV21-1 is shown as a pseudogene. This sequence originates from a woman between 50 and 59 years old who had recovered from COVID-19. This CDR3 reads CASSNGLHNEQFF. The CDR3 DNA sequence: TGTGCCAGCAGCAACGGACTACACAATGAGCAGTTCTTC.